Listed here is a single T cell receptor beta chain. The record originates from a study of blood T cell repertoires in COVID-19. CDR3 length equals 18 residues. The germline V gene encodes CDR1 LNHDA and CDR2 SQIVND (reference sequence). The ends lost 3 bases at V and 0 bases at J; junction bases unmatched: 10. Produced via immunoSEQ multiplex PCR; TCRdb's table is partial and in-frame only. The sample lists 270,000 or so clones, approximately 89% occurring once. Participants' reported clinical history set cohort assignment. The sequencing input was PBMCs or T cells enriched from blood (not recorded which). The chain links TRBV19 to TRBJ1-5, with TRBD1 matching over 8 bases. The sequence derives from a woman aged 35 to 49 with acute COVID-19. CDR3 DNA: TGTGCCAGTAGTATTGGGGCAGGGGGCACGAGTAGCAATCAGCCCCAGCATTTT. Translation: CASSIGAGGTSSNQPQHF.